The T cell receptor (beta chain) under discussion was sequenced for a study of cytomegalovirus exposure and HLA in healthy donors. The PCR employed 60 Vbeta primers together with 13 Jbeta primers. The protocol was immunoSEQ multiplex PCR, while the TCRdb copy is restricted to in-frame clones and leaves out a portion. The data hold tens of thousands of clones, with 81% observed a single time. Germline V gene lookup returns CDR1 SNHLY and CDR2 FYNNEI. The CDR3 consists of 12 residues. The trim removed 5 bases at V and 2 bases at J, leaving 0 bases unmatched. The study, taken as a whole, reports: Altogether, 164 TCR beta chains were recorded as cytomegalovirus-associated.

Points on this clone: Its antigen is undetermined.

The TCR comes from a woman in her 30s in good health and CMV-seronegative. The sample consisted of PBMCs. The rearrangement joins TRBV2 to TRBJ2-7, with TRBD2 identical over 7 bases. CDR3 amino acids: CASSTSAYEQYF. The CDR3 nucleotides read TGTGCCAGCAGTACTAGCGCCTACGAGCAGTACTTC.